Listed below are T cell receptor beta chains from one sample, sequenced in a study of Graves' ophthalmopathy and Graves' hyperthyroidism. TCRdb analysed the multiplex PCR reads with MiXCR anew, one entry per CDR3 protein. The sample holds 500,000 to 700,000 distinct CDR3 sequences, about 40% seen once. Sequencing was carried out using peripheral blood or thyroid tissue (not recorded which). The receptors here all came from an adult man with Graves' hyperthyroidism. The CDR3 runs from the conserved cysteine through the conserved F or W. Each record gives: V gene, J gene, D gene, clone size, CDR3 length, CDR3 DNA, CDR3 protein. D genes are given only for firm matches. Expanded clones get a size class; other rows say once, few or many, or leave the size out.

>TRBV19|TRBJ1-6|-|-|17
TGTGCCGGTAGTATTTCGGACAGCGGGCTAGGTAATTCACCCCTCCGCTTT
CAGSISDSGLGNSPLRF
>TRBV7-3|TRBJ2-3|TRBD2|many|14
TGTGCCAGCAGCTTGACTAGCTCAACAGATACGCAGTATTTT
CASSLTSSTDTQYF
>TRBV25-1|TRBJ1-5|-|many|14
TGTGCCAGCAGTGTCACTGGTAGCAATCAGCCCCAGCATTTT
CASSVTGSNQPQHF
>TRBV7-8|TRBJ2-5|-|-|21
-
CASSFYICSARDRQGMETQYF
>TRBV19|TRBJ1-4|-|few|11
TGTGCCAGTAGTAATCCCGGGCGACTGTTTTTT
CASSNPGRLFF
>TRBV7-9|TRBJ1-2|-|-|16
TGTGCCAGCTCACCACCCGACAGCCACCGTAACTATGGCTACACCTTC
CASSPPDSHRNYGYTF
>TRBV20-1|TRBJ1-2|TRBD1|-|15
TGCAGTGCTAGAGCTGGGACAGGGGGACCACATGGCTACACCTTC
CSARAGTGGPHGYTF
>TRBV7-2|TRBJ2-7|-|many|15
TGTGCCAGCAGCTTAGAGGCAGGGGGGAACTACGAGCAGTACTTC
CASSLEAGGNYEQYF
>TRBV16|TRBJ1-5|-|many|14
TGTGCCAGCAGCCAATCGGGTAGCAATCAGCCCCAGCATTTT
CASSQSGSNQPQHF
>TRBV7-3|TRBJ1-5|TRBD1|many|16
TGTGCCAGCAGCGCAAGGACAGGGGGCGCGGGTCAGCCCCAGCATTTT
CASSARTGGAGQPQHF
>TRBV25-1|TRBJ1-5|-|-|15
TGTGCCAGCAGTTCCCCTCAGGTGGGAGTCCAGCCCCAGCATTTT
CASSSPQVGVQPQHF
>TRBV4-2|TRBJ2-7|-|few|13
TGTGCCAGCAGCCAAGAGACTTCCTACGAGCAGTACTTC
CASSQETSYEQYF
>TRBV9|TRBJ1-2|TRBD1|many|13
TGTGCCAGCAGCCCCGGGACAGTGGAGGGCTACACCTTC
CASSPGTVEGYTF
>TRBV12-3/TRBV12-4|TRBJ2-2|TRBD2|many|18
TGTGCCAGCAGCCAAGTAAACCTAGCGGGAAGACGTACCGGGGAGCTGTTTTTT
CASSQVNLAGRRTGELFF
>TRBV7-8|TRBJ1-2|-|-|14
TGTGCCAGTAGTATTGGAGGGCTCGATGGGGGCTGCACCTTC
CASSIGGLDGGCTF
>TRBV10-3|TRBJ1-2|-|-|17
TGTGCCATCAGTGAGCGGAGTACAGGAGGCTTAAACTATGGCTACACCTTC
CAISERSTGGLNYGYTF
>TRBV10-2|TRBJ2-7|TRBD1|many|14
TGCGCCAGCAGTGGGGGGACAGATTCCTACGAGCAGTACTTC
CASSGGTDSYEQYF
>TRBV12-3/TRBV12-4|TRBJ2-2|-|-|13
TGTGCCAGCAGTTTAACTCCGACCGGGGAGCTGTTTTTT
CASSLTPTGELFF
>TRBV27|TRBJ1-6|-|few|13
TGTGCCAGCGGGATCTCCTATAATTCACCCCTCCACTTT
CASGISYNSPLHF
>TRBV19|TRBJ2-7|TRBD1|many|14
TGTGCCAGTAGTCCCGGGACAGGGGCAGCGGAGCAGTACTTC
CASSPGTGAAEQYF
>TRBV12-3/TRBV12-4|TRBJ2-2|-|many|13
TGTGCCAGCAGTTGGGGGTCCCCCGGGGAGCTGTTTTTT
CASSWGSPGELFF
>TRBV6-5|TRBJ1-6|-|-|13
TGTGCCAGCAGTTCCCTGGGGGGATCACCCCTCCACTTT
CASSSLGGSPLHF
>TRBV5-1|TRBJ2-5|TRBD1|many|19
TGCGCCAGCAGCTTAGAGGGAGGAGGACAGGGAACTTGGCGGGAGACCCAGTACTTC
CASSLEGGGQGTWRETQYF
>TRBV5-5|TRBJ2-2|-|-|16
TGCGCCAGCAGCTTGGCTAGCGCGGGGAACACCGGGGAGCTGTTTTTT
CASSLASAGNTGELFF
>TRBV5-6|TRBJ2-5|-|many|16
TGTGCCAGCAGCTTGGCCCTCAGGGCTAGAAAAGAGACCCAGTACTTC
CASSLALRARKETQYF
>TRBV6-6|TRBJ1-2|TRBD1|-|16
TGTGCCAGCAGTCCCTTATTAACGGGACAGGACGGTGGCTACACCTTC
CASSPLLTGQDGGYTF
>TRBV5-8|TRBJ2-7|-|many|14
TGTGCCAGCAGTTCAGGACTGGGGAATTACGAGCAGTACTTC
CASSSGLGNYEQYF
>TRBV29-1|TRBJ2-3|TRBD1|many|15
TGCAGCGTTGAAGATGATCGAGGGGGCGCAGATACGCAGTATTTT
CSVEDDRGGADTQYF
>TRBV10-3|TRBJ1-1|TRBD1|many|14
TGTGCCATCAGTGATTTGACAGGGGATACTGAAGCTTTCTTT
CAISDLTGDTEAFF
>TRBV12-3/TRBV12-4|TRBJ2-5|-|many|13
TGTGCCAGCAGTTTATCGTGGTGGGAGACCCAGTACTTC
CASSLSWWETQYF
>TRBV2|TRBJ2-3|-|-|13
TGTGCCAGCAGCACACGGGGCACAGATACGCAGTATTTT
CASSTRGTDTQYF
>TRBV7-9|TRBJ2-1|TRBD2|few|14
TGTGCCAGCAGCTCCCAGCGGGGGGGTGATGAGCAGTTCTTC
CASSSQRGGDEQFF
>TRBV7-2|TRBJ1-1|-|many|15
TGTGCCAGCAGCTTCCAACAGGGCAGGTGGACTGAAGCTTTCTTT
CASSFQQGRWTEAFF
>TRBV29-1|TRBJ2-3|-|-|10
TGCAGCGGATTCACAGATACGCAGTATTTT
CSGFTDTQYF
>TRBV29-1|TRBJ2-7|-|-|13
TGCAGCGTTAGACCCGGGACAACCTACGAGCAGTACTTC
CSVRPGTTYEQYF
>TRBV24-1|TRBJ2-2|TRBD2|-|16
TGTGCCACCAGTGATCTAGCGGGAGAGGGTGGCGGGGAGCTGTTTTTT
CATSDLAGEGGGELFF
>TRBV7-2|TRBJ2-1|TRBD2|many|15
TGTGCCAGCAGCCCACTAGCGGGAGAGTACAATGAGCAGTTCTTC
CASSPLAGEYNEQFF
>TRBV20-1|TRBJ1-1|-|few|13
TGCAGTGCTAGGGGGGTCCTCGGCACTGAAGCTTTCTTT
CSARGVLGTEAFF
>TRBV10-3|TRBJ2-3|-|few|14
TGTGCCATCAGACCCCCGATCCCCGCAGATACGCAGTATTTT
CAIRPPIPADTQYF
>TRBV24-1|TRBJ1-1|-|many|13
TGTGCCACCAGTGAGGGACAGAACACTGAAGCTTTCTTT
CATSEGQNTEAFF
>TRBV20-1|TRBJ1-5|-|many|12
TGCAGTGCTAGAGACCCCCCTCAGCCCCAGCATTTT
CSARDPPQPQHF
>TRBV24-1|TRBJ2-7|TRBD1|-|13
TGTGCCCCCGAGAGGGGGCGCGGCTACGAGCAGTACTTC
CAPERGRGYEQYF
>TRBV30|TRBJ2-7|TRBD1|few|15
TGTGCCTGGAGTTCAGGACAGGCAGGTGGTACACAGCAGTACTTC
CAWSSGQAGGTQQYF
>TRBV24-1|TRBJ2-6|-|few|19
TGTGCCACCAGTGATTATAAGGGATCTCGCAGCTCTGGGGCCAACGTCCTGACTTTC
CATSDYKGSRSSGANVLTF
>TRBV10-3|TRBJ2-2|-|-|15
TGTGCCAGCAGTTTAATGGGCGCGAACACCGGGGAGCTGTTTTTT
CASSLMGANTGELFF
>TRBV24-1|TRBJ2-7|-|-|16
TGTGACACCAGTGAAGGCGGAGGGGAGTTTTCGGACGAGCAGTACTTC
CDTSEGGGEFSDEQYF
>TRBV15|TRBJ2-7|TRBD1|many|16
TGTGCCACCAGCAGAGAGGGACAGGCCCTCTCCTACGAGCAGTACTTC
CATSREGQALSYEQYF
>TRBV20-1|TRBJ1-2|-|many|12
TGCAGTGCAAGGGGTGCTAACTATGGCTACACCTTC
CSARGANYGYTF
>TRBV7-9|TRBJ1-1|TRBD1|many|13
TGTGCCAGCAGCTTCAGGGGGCGAACTGAAGCTTTCTTT
CASSFRGRTEAFF
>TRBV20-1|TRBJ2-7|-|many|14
TGCAGTGCTAGTAAAGGGGGTCCCTCCTACGAGCAGTACTTC
CSASKGGPSYEQYF
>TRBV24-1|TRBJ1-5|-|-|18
TGTGCCACCAGTGACACCGCCGGGACTAGGGGATACAATGAGCCCCAGCATTTT
CATSDTAGTRGYNEPQHF
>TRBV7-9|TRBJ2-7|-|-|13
TGTGCCAGCAGCTTAGCTCCGGACAATGAGCAGTACTTC
CASSLAPDNEQYF
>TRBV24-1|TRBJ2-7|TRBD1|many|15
TGTGCCACCAGTGACGCCGGGACAGAGAACTACGAGCAGTACTTC
CATSDAGTENYEQYF
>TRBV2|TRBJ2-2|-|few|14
TGTGCCAGCAGTTGGGGGACCAACACCGGGGAGCTGTTTTTT
CASSWGTNTGELFF
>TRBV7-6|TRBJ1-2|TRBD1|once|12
TGTGCCAGCGGCTACAGGGGGTATGGCTACACCTTC
CASGYRGYGYTF